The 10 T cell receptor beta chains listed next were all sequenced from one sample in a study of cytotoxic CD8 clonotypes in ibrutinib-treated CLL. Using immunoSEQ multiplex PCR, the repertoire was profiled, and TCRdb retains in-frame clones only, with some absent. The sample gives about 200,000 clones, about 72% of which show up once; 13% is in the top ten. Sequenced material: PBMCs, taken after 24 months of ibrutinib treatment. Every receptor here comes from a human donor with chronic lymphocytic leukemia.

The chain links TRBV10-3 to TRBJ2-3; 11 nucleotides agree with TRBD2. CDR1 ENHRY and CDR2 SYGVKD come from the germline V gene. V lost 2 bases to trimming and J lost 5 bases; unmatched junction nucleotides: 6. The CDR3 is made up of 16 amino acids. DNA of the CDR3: TGTGCCATCAGTGAGGGGACTAGCGGTTTAATAGATACGCAGTATTTT. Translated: CAISEGTSGLIDTQYF.

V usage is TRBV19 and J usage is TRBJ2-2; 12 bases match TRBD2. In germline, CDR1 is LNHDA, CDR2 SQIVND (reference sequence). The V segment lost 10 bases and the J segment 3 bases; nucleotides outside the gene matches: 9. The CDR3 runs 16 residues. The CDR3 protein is CATTSGRPPYTGELFF. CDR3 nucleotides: TGTGCCACGACTAGCGGGAGACCCCCCTACACCGGGGAGCTGTTTTTT. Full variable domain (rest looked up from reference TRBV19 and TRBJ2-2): DGGITQSPKYLFRKEGQNVTLSCEQNLNHDAMYWYRQDPGQGLRLIYYSQIVNDFQKGDIAEGYSVSREKKESFPLTVTSAQKNPTAFYLCATTSGRPPYTGELFFGEGSRLTVL.

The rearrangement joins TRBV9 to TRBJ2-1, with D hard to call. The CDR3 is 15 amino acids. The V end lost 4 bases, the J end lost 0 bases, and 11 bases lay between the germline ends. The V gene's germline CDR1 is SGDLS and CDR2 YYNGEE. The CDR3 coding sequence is TGTGCCAGCAGCCGGACCCAAAGCTCCTACAATGAGCAGTTCTTC. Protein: CASSRTQSSYNEQFF. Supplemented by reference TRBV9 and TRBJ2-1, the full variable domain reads DSGVTQTPKHLITATGQRVTLRCSPRSGDLSVYWYQQSLDQGLQFLIQYYNGEERAKGNILERFSAQQFPDLHSELNLSSLELGDSALYFCASSRTQSSYNEQFFGPGTRLTVL.

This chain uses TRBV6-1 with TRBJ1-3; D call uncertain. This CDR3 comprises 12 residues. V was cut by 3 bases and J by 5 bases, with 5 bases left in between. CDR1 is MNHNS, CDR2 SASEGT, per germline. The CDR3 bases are TGTGCCAGCAGTGACAGGAGAAACACCATATATTTT. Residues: CASSDRRNTIYF.

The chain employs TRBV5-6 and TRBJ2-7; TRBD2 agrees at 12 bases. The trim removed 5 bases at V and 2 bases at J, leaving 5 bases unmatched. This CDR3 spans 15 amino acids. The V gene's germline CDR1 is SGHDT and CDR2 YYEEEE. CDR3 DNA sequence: TGTGCCAGCAGTAGACTAGCGGGAGAAGCCTACGAGCAGTACTTC. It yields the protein CASSRLAGEAYEQYF.

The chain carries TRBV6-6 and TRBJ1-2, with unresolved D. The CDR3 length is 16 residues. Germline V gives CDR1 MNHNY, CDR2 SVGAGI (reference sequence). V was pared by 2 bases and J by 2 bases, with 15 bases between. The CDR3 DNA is TGTGCCAGCAGTTACGGGCAACGGGGTGAGAACTATGGCTACACCTTC. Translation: CASSYGQRGENYGYTF.

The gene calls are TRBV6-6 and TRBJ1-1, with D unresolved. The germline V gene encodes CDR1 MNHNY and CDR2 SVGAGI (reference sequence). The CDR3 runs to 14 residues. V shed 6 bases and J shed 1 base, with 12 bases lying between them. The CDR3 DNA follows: TGTGCCAGCAGCCAGGACGTTCCGAACACTGAAGCTTTCTTT. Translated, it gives CASSQDVPNTEAFF.

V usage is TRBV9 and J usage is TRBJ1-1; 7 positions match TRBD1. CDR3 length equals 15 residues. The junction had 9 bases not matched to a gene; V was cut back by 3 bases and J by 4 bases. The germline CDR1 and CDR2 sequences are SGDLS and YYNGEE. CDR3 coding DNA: TGTGCCAGCAGCGCTAAGACAGGGAGGGTCACTGAAGCTTTCTTT. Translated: CASSAKTGRVTEAFF.

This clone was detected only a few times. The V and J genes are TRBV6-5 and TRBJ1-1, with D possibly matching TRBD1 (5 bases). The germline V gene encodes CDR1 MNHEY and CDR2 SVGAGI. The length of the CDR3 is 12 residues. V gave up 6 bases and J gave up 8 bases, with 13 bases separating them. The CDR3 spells CASRGQWWEAFF. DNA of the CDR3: TGTGCCAGCAGAGGACAATGGTGGGAAGCTTTCTTT.

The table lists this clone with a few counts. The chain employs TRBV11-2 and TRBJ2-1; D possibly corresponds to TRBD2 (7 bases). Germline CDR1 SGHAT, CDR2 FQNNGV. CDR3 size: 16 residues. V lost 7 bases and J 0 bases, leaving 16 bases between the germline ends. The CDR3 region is CASNPIRGGSYNEQFF. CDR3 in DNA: TGTGCCAGCAACCCAATTAGGGGGGGCTCCTACAATGAGCAGTTCTTC.